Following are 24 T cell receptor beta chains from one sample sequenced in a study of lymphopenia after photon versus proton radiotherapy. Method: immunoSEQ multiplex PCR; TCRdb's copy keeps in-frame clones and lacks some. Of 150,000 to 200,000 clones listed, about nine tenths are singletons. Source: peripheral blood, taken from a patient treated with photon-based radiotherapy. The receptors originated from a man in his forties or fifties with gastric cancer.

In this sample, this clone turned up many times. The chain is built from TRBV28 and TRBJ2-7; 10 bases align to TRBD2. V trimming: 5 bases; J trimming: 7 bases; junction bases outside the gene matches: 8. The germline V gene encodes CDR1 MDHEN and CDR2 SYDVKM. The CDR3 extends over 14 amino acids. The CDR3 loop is CASSRQLAGREQYF. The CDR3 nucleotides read TGTGCCAGCAGTCGACAACTAGCGGGAAGGGAGCAGTACTTC.

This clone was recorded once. The CDR3 is CAWSKLGGTSGANVLTF. CDR3 nucleotide sequence: TGTGCCTGGAGTAAATTAGGCGGGACCTCTGGGGCCAACGTCCTGACTTTC. V is TRBV30 and J is TRBJ2-6; the D gene is possibly TRBD2 (6 bases). Trimming cost V 2 bases and J 0 bases, with 14 bases left between them. Looked up from germline, CDR1 is GTSNPN and CDR2 is SVGIG (reference sequence). The length of the CDR3 is 17 residues.

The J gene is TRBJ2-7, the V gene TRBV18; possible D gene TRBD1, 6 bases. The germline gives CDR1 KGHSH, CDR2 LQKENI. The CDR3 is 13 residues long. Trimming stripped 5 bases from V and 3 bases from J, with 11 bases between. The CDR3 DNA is TGTGCCAGCTCATACCAAGGGGGCTACGAGCAGTACTTC. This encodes CASSYQGGYEQYF. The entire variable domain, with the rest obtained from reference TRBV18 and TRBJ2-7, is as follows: NAGVMQNPRHLVRRRGQEARLRCSPMKGHSHVYWYRQLPEEGLKFMVYLQKENIIDESGMPKERFSAEFPKEGPSILRIQQVVRGDSAAYFCASSYQGGYEQYFGPGTRLTVT.

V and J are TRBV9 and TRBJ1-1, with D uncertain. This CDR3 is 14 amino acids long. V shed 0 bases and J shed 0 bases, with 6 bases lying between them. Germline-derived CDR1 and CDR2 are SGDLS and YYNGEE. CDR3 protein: CASSVDILNTEAFF. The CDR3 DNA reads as TGTGCCAGCAGCGTAGACATCTTGAACACTGAAGCTTTCTTT.

The CDR3: CASSLGTNTGELFF. CDR3 nucleotide sequence: TGTGCCAGCAGCTTGGGCACCAACACCGGGGAGCTGTTTTTT. The chain links TRBV7-2 to TRBJ2-2; D gene uncertain. Trimming stripped 3 bases from V and 2 bases from J, with 7 bases between. This CDR3 comprises 14 residues. Germline lookup yields CDR1 SGHTA and CDR2 FQGNSA.

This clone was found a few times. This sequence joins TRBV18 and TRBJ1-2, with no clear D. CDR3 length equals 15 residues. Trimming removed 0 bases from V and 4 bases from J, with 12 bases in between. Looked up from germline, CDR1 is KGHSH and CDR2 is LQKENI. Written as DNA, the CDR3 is TGTGCCAGCTCACCACCGGATCCGGACGTCTATGGCTACACCTTC. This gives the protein CASSPPDPDVYGYTF.

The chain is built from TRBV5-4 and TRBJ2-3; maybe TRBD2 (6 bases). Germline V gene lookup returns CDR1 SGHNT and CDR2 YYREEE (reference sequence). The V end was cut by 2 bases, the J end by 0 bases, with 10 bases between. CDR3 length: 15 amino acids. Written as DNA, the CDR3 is TGTGCCAGCAGCTTCGGGAGTTTCAGCACAGATACGCAGTATTTT. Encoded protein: CASSFGSFSTDTQYF.

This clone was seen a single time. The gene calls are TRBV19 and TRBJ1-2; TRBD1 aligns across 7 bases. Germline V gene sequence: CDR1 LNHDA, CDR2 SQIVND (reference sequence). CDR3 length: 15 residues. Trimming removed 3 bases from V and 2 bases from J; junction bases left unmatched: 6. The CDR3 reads CASSIPGTANYGYTF. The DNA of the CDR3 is TGTGCCAGTAGTATTCCCGGGACAGCGAACTATGGCTACACCTTC. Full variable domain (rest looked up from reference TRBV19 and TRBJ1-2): DGGITQSPKYLFRKEGQNVTLSCEQNLNHDAMYWYRQDPGQGLRLIYYSQIVNDFQKGDIAEGYSVSREKKESFPLTVTSAQKNPTAFYLCASSIPGTANYGYTFGSGTRLTVV.

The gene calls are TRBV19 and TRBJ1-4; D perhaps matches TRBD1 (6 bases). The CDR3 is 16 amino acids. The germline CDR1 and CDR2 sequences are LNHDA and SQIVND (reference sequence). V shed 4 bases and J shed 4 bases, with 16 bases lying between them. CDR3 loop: CASSTGQGRYNEKLFF. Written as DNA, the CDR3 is TGTGCCAGTAGTACCGGCCAGGGGAGGTATAATGAAAAACTGTTTTTT.

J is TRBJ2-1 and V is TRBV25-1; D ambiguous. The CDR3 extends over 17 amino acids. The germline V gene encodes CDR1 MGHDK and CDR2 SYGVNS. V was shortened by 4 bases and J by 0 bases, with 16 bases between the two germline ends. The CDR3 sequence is CASSGPGGLSSYNEQFF. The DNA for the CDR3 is TGTGCCAGCAGTGGCCCCGGTGGGTTGAGCTCCTACAATGAGCAGTTCTTC.

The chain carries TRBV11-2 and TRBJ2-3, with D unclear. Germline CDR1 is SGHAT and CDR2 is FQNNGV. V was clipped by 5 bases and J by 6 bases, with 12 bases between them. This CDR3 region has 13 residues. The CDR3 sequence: CASSPLAPDTQYF. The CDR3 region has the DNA TGTGCCAGCAGCCCTCTCGCCCCCGATACGCAGTATTTT.

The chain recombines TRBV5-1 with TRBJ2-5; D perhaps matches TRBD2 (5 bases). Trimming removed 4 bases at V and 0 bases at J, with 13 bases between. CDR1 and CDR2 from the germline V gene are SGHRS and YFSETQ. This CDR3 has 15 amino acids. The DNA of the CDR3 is TGCGCCAGCAGCCCGAAAGGACTTGACCAAGAGACCCAGTACTTC. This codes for CASSPKGLDQETQYF.

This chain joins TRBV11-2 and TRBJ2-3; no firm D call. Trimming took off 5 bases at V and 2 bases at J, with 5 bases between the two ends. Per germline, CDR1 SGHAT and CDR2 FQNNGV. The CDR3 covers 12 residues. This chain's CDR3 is CASSPTTDTQYF. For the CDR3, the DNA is TGTGCCAGCAGCCCCACCACAGATACGCAGTATTTT.

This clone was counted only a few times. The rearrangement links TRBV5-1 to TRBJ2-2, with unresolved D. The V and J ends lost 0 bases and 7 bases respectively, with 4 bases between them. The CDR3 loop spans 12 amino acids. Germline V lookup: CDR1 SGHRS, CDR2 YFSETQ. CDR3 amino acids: CASSLVNGELFF. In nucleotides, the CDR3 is TGCGCCAGCAGCTTGGTAAACGGGGAGCTGTTTTTT. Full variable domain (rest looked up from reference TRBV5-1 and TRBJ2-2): KAGVTQTPRYLIKTRGQQVTLSCSPISGHRSVSWYQQTPGQGLQFLFEYFSETQRNKGNFPGRFSGRQFSNSRSEMNVSTLELGDSALYLCASSLVNGELFFGEGSRLTVL.

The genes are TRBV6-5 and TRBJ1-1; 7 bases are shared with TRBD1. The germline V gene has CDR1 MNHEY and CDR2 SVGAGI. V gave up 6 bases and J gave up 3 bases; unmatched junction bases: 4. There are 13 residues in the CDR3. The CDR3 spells CASRRDSYTEAFF. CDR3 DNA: TGTGCCAGCAGGAGGGACAGTTACACTGAAGCTTTCTTT.

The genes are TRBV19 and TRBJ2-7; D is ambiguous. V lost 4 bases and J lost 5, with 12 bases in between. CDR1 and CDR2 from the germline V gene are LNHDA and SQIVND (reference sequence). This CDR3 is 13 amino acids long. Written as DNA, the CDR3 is TGTGCCAGTAGTAATAGGCCCCGGGACGAGCAGTACTTC. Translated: CASSNRPRDEQYF.

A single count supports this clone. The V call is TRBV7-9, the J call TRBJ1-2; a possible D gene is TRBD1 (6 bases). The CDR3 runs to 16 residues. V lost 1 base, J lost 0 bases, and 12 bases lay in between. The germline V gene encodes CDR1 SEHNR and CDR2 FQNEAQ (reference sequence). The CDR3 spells CASSLGAAGANYGYTF. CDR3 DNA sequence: TGTGCCAGCAGCTTAGGGGCGGCAGGGGCTAACTATGGCTACACCTTC.

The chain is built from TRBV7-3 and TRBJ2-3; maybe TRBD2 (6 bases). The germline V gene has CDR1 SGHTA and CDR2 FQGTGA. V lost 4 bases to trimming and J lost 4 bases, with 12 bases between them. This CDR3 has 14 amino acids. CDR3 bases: TGTGCCAGCAGCTCTACTAGCATCTCAGATACGCAGTATTTT. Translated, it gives CASSSTSISDTQYF.

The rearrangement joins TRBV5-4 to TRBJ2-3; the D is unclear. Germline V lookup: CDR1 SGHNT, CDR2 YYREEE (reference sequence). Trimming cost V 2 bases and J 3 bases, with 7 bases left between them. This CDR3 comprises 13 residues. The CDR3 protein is CASSFRQTDTQYF. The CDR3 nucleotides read TGTGCCAGCAGCTTCCGCCAGACAGATACGCAGTATTTT.

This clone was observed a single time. The CDR3 DNA reads TGTGCCTGGAGCCCGGACCCCTACGAGCAGTACTTC. This gives the protein CAWSPDPYEQYF. V is TRBV30 and J is TRBJ2-7, with D unresolved. With 3 bases removed from V and 2 bases from J, the gap between germline ends came to 8 bases. The CDR3 covers 12 residues. The germline CDR1 and CDR2 sequences are GTSNPN and SVGIG (reference sequence). Together with reference TRBV30 and TRBJ2-7, the CDR3 gives the full variable domain: SQTIHQWPATLVQPVGSPLSLECTVEGTSNPNLYWYRQAAGRGLQLLFYSVGIGQISSEVPQNLSASRPQDRQFILSSKKLLLSDSGFYLCAWSPDPYEQYFGPGTRLTVT.

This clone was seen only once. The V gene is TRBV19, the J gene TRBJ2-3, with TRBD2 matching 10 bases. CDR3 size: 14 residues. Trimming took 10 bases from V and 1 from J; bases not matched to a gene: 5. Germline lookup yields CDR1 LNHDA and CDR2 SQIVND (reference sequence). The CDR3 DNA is TGTGCCACGGCCGGGACTAGCGGCACAGATACGCAGTATTTT. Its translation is CATAGTSGTDTQYF. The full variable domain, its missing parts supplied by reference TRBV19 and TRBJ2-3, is DGGITQSPKYLFRKEGQNVTLSCEQNLNHDAMYWYRQDPGQGLRLIYYSQIVNDFQKGDIAEGYSVSREKKESFPLTVTSAQKNPTAFYLCATAGTSGTDTQYFGPGTRLTVL.

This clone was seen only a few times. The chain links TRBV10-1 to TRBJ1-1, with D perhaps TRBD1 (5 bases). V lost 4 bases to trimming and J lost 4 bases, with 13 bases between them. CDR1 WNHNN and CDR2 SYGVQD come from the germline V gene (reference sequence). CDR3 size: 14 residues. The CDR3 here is CASSVTGAVTEAFF. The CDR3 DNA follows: TGCGCCAGCAGTGTTACTGGGGCGGTCACTGAAGCTTTCTTT.

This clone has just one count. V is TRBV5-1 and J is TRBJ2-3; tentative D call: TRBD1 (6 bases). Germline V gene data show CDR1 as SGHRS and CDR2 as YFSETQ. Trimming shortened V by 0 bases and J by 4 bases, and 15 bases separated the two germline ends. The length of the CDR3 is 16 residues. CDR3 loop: CASSLDPRQVPDTQYF. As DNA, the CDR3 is TGCGCCAGCAGCTTGGACCCCCGACAGGTACCAGATACGCAGTATTTT. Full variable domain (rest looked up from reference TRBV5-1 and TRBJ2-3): KAGVTQTPRYLIKTRGQQVTLSCSPISGHRSVSWYQQTPGQGLQFLFEYFSETQRNKGNFPGRFSGRQFSNSRSEMNVSTLELGDSALYLCASSLDPRQVPDTQYFGPGTRLTVL.

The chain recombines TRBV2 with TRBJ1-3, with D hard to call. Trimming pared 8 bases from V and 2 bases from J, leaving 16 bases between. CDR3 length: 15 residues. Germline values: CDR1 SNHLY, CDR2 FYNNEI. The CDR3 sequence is CASRRGTLTGNTIYF. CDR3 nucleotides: TGTGCCAGCCGCAGAGGAACTCTTACTGGAAACACCATATATTTT.